A single sample is the source of the 20 T cell receptor beta chains below, sequenced in a study of blood T cell repertoires in COVID-19. Method: immunoSEQ multiplex PCR; TCRdb's copy keeps in-frame clones and lacks some. The repertoire holds roughly 300,000 clones, 85% to 90% seen once, with approximately 12% in the top ten. The sequencing input was peripheral blood. All receptors come from a woman in her 30s with COVID-19, enrolled during active disease.

The chain links TRBV5-1 to TRBJ2-3; 9 bases align to TRBD1. Unmatched junction bases numbered 7, after V lost 3 bases and J lost 2 bases. CDR1 is SGHRS and CDR2 is YFSETQ in the germline V gene. This CDR3 has 16 amino acids. CDR3 in DNA: TGCGCCAGCAGCTCGCCGTGGGACAGGGCCACAGATACGCAGTATTTT. Translating it yields CASSSPWDRATDTQYF.

The V gene is TRBV6-4, the J gene TRBJ2-7, with 11 bases identical to TRBD2. The CDR3 is 15 amino acids. Trimming took 5 bases from V and 0 from J; bases not matched to a gene: 3. Germline V lookup: CDR1 MRHNA, CDR2 SNTAGT. CDR3 DNA: TGTGCCAGCAGTTCACTAGCGGGGGCCTCCTACGAGCAGTACTTC. Protein: CASSSLAGASYEQYF.

The chain joins TRBV6-5 to TRBJ2-1; 8 positions agree with TRBD2. Losses at the gene ends were 0 bases for V and 3 bases for J; bases not matched to a gene: 4. This CDR3 region has 16 residues. Germline V gene data show CDR1 as MNHEY and CDR2 as SVGAGI. The CDR3 coding sequence is TGTGCCAGCAGTTACTCGGTGCGGGGGGTCTACAATGAGCAGTTCTTC. It specifies CASSYSVRGVYNEQFF.

V is TRBV19 and J is TRBJ2-3; D gene ambiguous. V lost 5 bases to trimming and J lost 0 bases, with 15 bases between them. The germline CDR1 and CDR2 sequences are LNHDA and SQIVND (reference sequence). The CDR3 has 16 amino acids. In nucleotides, the CDR3 is TGTGCCAGTAGTCACCCTTTTTTAGATAGCACAGATACGCAGTATTTT. Its translation is CASSHPFLDSTDTQYF.

This chain links TRBV5-1 with TRBJ2-1; 8 bases agree with TRBD1. The V gene's germline CDR1 is SGHRS and CDR2 YFSETQ. V lost 4 bases and J lost 0; bases outside the gene matches: 6. The CDR3 length is 16 residues. CDR3 sequence (DNA): TGCGCCAGCAGCGCCCCAGGGGGCACCTCCTACAATGAGCAGTTCTTC. Encoded protein: CASSAPGGTSYNEQFF.

This rearrangement joins TRBV14 to TRBJ1-5; the D gene is possibly TRBD1 (5 bases). The CDR3 contains 13 residues. Germline CDR1 is SGHDN and CDR2 is FVKESK. V lost 4 bases to trimming and J lost 6 bases, with 10 bases between them. The CDR3, as DNA: TGTGCCAGCAGCCGCTCCGGGGGTCAGCCCCAGCATTTT. Residues: CASSRSGGQPQHF. Full variable domain (missing parts from reference TRBV14 and TRBJ1-5): EAGVTQFPSHSVIEKGQTVTLRCDPISGHDNLYWYRRVMGKEIKFLLHFVKESKQDESGMPNNRFLAERTGGTYSTLKVQPAELEDSGVYFCASSRSGGQPQHFGDGTRLSIL.

V usage is TRBV25-1 and J usage is TRBJ2-7, with a possible D match to TRBD1 (5 bases). This CDR3 contains 14 residues. Germline V gives CDR1 MGHDK, CDR2 SYGVNS. Trimming removed 3 bases at V and 1 base at J, with 10 bases between. CDR3 coding DNA: TGTGCCAGCAGTGATACAGGTTTTTCCTACGAGCAGTACTTC. Protein: CASSDTGFSYEQYF.

The chain joins TRBV5-1 to TRBJ2-1, with TRBD2 identical over 9 bases. CDR1 and CDR2 (germline): SGHRS, YFSETQ. After removal of 0 bases from V and 6 bases from J, the junction contained 10 bases not matched to a gene. CDR3 size: 17 residues. CDR3 residues: CASSLEWRGGPGNEQFF. The CDR3 DNA is TGCGCCAGCAGCTTGGAGTGGCGGGGGGGCCCAGGCAATGAGCAGTTCTTC.

The chain has TRBV12-3 or TRBV12-4 and TRBJ1-5, with D hard to call. The CDR3 totals 11 residues. V lost 6 bases and J 13 bases, leaving 13 bases between the germline ends. The CDR3 here is CASSRYGEQHF. CDR3 nucleotides: TGTGCCAGCAGCCGCTATGGTGAACAGCATTTT.

CDR3 region: CASSGQANYGYTF. CDR3 nucleotide sequence: TGCGCCAGCAGTGGACAGGCTAACTATGGCTACACCTTC. The V gene is TRBV10-1, the J gene TRBJ1-2; the D gene is possibly TRBD1 (6 bases). Trimming removed 4 bases from V and 0 bases from J, with 6 bases in between. The CDR3 sequence is 13 residues long. Per germline, CDR1 WNHNN and CDR2 SYGVQD (reference sequence).

This sequence joins TRBV5-8 and TRBJ1-2; D is undetermined. The ends were cut back, 4 bases at V and 2 bases at J, with 9 bases in the middle. The CDR3 length is 13 residues. The germline CDR1 and CDR2 sequences are SGHTS and YDEGEE. CDR3 amino acids: CASSARNNYGYTF. The CDR3 coding sequence is TGTGCCAGCAGCGCCAGGAACAACTATGGCTACACCTTC.

This chain joins TRBV5-1 and TRBJ2-3, with D unclear. From germline, CDR1 is SGHRS and CDR2 YFSETQ. CDR3 size: 15 residues. The germline V and J ends were trimmed by 2 bases and 6 bases, with 16 bases remaining between them. The CDR3 loop is CASSFLQTYSDTQYF. The CDR3 bases are TGCGCCAGCAGCTTCCTTCAGACTTATTCCGATACGCAGTATTTT.

The rearrangement uses TRBV25-1 and TRBJ1-4; D not resolved. The CDR3 contains 13 residues. V was shortened by 6 bases and J by 7 bases, with 12 bases between the two germline ends. Germline assignment: CDR1 MGHDK and CDR2 SYGVNS. CDR3 amino acids: CASRARYGEKLFF. The CDR3, as DNA: TGTGCCAGCAGGGCGCGGTATGGTGAAAAACTGTTTTTT.

The count of this clone is one. The chain recombines TRBV7-9 with TRBJ2-3, with 9 bases fitting TRBD2. The CDR3 consists of 18 residues. Germline CDR1 SEHNR, CDR2 FQNEAQ (reference sequence). V was clipped by 1 base and J by 6 bases; unmatched bases: 14. The CDR3 here is CASSLDPRAAGGTDTQYF. Here the CDR3 DNA reads TGTGCCAGCAGCTTAGACCCCAGGGCAGCGGGGGGTACGGATACGCAGTATTTT.

The chain joins TRBV6-5 to TRBJ1-2; tentative D call: TRBD1 (6 bases). This CDR3 is built from 15 residues. Trimming removed 5 bases from V and 2 bases from J, with 15 bases in between. Germline CDR1 reads MNHEY; CDR2 reads SVGAGI. In nucleotides, the CDR3 is TGTGCCAGCAGTACCACCCGGGGGGCGAACTATGGCTACACCTTC. Amino acids: CASSTTRGANYGYTF.

The chain recombines TRBV6-1 with TRBJ2-7; D is unresolved. The length of the CDR3 is 13 residues. Trimming removed 2 bases from V and 3 bases from J, with 8 bases in between. Germline V CDR1 and CDR2: MNHNS, SASEGT. This CDR3 is CASSESGIYEQYF. The CDR3 bases are TGTGCCAGCAGTGAATCAGGCATCTACGAGCAGTACTTC.

The chain links TRBV24-1 to TRBJ1-4; D not certain. CDR1 and CDR2 (germline): KGHDR, SFDVKD. The CDR3 is 13 residues long. V was pared by 8 bases and J by 2 bases, with 8 bases between. CDR3 DNA: TGTGCCACCACCCGGTCGACTAATGAAAAACTGTTTTTT. This gives the protein CATTRSTNEKLFF.

This chain uses TRBV11-2 with TRBJ2-7; 8 bases match TRBD2. Germline V gene lookup returns CDR1 SGHAT and CDR2 FQNNGV. V dropped 0 bases and J dropped 5; count of bases not matched to a gene: 18. The CDR3 spans 19 residues. CDR3 loop: CASSLETYLERGSHNEQYF. The DNA for the CDR3 is TGTGCCAGCAGCTTAGAAACCTACCTTGAGCGGGGGTCCCACAACGAGCAGTACTTC.

This chain uses TRBV7-9 with TRBJ1-2, with D possibly TRBD1 on 5 matching bases. This CDR3 has 14 residues. The germline V and J ends were trimmed by 1 base and 4 bases, with 10 bases remaining between them. Germline V lookup: CDR1 SEHNR, CDR2 FQNEAQ (reference sequence). CDR3 nucleotide sequence: TGTGCCAGCAGCTTAGTAGTCAGGGTCTATGGCTACACCTTC. Translating gives CASSLVVRVYGYTF.

This chain uses TRBV11-3 with TRBJ2-7; 9 bases are a match to TRBD1. Germline V gene lookup returns CDR1 SGHNT and CDR2 YENEEA. Unmatched junction bases numbered 2, after V lost 1 base and J lost 1 base. The CDR3 covers 15 residues. For the CDR3, the DNA is TGTGCCAGCAGCTTAGGAGGGACAGGGTCCTACGAGCAGTACTTC. Its protein is CASSLGGTGSYEQYF.